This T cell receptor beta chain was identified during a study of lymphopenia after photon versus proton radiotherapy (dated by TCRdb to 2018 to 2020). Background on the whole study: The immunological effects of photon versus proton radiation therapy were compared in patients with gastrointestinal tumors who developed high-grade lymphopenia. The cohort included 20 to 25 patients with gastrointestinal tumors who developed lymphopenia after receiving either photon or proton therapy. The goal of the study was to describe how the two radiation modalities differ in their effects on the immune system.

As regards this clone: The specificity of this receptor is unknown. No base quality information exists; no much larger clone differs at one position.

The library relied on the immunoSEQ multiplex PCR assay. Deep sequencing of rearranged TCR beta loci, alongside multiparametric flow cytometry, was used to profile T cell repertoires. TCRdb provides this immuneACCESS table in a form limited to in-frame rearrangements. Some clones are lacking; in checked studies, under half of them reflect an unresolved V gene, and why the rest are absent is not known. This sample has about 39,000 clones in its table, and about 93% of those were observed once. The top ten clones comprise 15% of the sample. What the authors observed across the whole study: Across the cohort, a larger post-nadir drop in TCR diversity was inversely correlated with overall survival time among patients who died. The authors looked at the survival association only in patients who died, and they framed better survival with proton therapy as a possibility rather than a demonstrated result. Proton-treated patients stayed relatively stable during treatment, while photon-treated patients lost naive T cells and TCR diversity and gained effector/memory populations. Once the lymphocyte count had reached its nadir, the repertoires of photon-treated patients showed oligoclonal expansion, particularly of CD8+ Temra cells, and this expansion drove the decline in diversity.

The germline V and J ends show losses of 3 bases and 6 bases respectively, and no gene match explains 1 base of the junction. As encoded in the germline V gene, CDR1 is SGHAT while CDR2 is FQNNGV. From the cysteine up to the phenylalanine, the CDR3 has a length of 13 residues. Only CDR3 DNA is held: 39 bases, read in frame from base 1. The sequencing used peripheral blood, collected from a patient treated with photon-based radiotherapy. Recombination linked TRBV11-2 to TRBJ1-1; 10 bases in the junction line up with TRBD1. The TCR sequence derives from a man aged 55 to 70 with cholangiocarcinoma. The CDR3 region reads CASSLGTGAEAFF. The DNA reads TGTGCCAGCAGCTTGGGGACAGGGGCTGAAGCTTTCTTT.